The text below deals with one T cell receptor beta chain. Antigen: not known. Every patient underwent thyroid surgery untreated. This entry is derived from a study of metastatic and nonmetastatic thyroid tumors. Study-wide context: Malignant thyroid and benign thyroid patients provided blood and tumor or nodule tissue whose repertoires were compared. Study outcomes and limitations: Across blood and tumor, TCR beta diversity in malignant thyroid tumors was reportedly significantly higher than in benign nodules.

CDR3 size: 14 residues. V lost 6 bases, J lost 7 bases, and 7 bases stayed unmatched. As processed by the authors: The study's classifier, a distant-metastasis tool for papillary thyroid cancer, was built using CDR3 differences across clinicopathological groups. TCRdb called clones again from the PCR reads with MiXCR. The V and J calls and clone size are TCRdb's, not the authors'. Among fewer than 25,000 clones, about 23% were seen once, and the ten largest hold over 70%. This receptor was identified in a male donor with papillary thyroid cancer or a benign thyroid nodule (not recorded which). Some clones in this sample may be carry-over from other donors' samples. The chain links TRBV12-3 or TRBV12-4 to TRBJ2-1, with 9 bases identical to TRBD2. The specimen was blood. Here the CDR3 reads CASSAGGRWNEQFF. For the CDR3, the DNA is TGTGCCAGCAGCGCGGGGGGGCGGTGGAATGAGCAGTTCTTC.